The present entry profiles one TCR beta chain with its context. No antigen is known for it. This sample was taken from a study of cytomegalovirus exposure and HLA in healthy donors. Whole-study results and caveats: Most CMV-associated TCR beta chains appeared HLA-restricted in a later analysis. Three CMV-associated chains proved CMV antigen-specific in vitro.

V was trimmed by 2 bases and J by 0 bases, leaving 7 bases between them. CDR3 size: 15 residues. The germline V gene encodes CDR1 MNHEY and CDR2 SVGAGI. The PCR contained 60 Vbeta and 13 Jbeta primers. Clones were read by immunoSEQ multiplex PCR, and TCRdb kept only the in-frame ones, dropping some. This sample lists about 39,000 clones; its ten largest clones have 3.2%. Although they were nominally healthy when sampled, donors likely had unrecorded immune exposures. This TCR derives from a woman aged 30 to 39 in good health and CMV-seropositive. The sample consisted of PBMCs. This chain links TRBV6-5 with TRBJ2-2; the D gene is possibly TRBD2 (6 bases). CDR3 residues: CASSYTSPNTGELFF. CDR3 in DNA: TGTGCCAGCAGTTACACTAGCCCGAACACCGGGGAGCTGTTTTTT.